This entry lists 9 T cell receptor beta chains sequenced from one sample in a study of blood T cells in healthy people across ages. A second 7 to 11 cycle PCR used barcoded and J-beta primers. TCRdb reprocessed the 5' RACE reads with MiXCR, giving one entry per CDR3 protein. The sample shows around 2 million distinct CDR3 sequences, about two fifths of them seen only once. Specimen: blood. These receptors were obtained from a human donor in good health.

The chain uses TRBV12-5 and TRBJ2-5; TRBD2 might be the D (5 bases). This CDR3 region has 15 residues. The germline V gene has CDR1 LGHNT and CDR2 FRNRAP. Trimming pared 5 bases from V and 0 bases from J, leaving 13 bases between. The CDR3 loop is CASGLRTGYQETQYF. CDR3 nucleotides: TGTGCTAGTGGTCTCCGGACGGGGTACCAAGAGACCCAGTACTTC.

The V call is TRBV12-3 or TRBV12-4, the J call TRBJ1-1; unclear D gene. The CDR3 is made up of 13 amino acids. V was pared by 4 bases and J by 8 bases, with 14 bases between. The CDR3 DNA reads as TGTGCCAGCAGTTACACAAGAGGGTGGGAAGCTTTCTTT. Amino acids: CASSYTRGWEAFF.

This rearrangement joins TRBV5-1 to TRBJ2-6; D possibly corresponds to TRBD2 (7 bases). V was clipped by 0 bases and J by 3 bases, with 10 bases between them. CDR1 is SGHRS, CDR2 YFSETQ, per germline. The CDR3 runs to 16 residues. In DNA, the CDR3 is TGCGCCAGCAGCTTGGACGGGGGGCGTGGGGCCAACGTCCTGACTTTC. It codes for CASSLDGGRGANVLTF.

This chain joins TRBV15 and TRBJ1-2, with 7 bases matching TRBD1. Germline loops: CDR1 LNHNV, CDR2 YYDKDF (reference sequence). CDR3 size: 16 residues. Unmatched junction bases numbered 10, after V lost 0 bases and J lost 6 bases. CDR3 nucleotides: TGTGCCACCAGCAGAGATCAAGACAGGGCAGGAGATGGCTACACCTTC. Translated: CATSRDQDRAGDGYTF.

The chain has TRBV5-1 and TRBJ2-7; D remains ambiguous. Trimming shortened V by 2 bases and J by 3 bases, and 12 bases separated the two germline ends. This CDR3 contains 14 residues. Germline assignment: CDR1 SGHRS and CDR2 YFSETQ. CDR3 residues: CASSFSRVGYEQYF. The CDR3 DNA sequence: TGCGCCAGCAGCTTTTCCCGGGTAGGCTACGAGCAGTACTTC.

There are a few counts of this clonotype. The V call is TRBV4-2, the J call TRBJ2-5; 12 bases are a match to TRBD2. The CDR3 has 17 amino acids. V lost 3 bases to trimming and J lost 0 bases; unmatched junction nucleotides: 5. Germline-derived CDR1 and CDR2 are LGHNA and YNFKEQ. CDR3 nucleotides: TGTGCCAGCAGCCAGGGGACTAGCGGGCGGAACCAAGAGACCCAGTACTTC. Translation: CASSQGTSGRNQETQYF.

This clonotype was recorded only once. The CDR3 sequence: CASTGGVWDTQYF. The CDR3 DNA follows: TGTGCCAGCACAGGGGGGGTTTGGGATACGCAGTATTTT. V and J are TRBV7-2 and TRBJ2-3; D may be TRBD1 or TRBD2 (7 bases each). CDR3 length: 13 amino acids. The germline V gene encodes CDR1 SGHTA and CDR2 FQGNSA. The germline V and J ends were trimmed by 7 bases and 6 bases, with 14 bases remaining between them.

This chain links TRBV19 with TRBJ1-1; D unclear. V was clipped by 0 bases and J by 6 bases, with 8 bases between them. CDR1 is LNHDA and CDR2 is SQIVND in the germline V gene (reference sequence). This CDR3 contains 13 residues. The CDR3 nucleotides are TGTGCCAGTAGTATAGATTACCAGGCTGAAGCTTTCTTT. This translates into CASSIDYQAEAFF. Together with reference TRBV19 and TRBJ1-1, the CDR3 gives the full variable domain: DGGITQSPKYLFRKEGQNVTLSCEQNLNHDAMYWYRQDPGQGLRLIYYSQIVNDFQKGDIAEGYSVSREKKESFPLTVTSAQKNPTAFYLCASSIDYQAEAFFGQGTRLTVV.

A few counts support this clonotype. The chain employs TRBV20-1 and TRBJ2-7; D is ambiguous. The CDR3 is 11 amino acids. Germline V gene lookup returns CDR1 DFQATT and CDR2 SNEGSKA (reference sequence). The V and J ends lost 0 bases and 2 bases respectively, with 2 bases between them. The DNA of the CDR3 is TGCAGTGCTAGAGATCCCTACGAGCAGTACTTC. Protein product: CSARDPYEQYF.